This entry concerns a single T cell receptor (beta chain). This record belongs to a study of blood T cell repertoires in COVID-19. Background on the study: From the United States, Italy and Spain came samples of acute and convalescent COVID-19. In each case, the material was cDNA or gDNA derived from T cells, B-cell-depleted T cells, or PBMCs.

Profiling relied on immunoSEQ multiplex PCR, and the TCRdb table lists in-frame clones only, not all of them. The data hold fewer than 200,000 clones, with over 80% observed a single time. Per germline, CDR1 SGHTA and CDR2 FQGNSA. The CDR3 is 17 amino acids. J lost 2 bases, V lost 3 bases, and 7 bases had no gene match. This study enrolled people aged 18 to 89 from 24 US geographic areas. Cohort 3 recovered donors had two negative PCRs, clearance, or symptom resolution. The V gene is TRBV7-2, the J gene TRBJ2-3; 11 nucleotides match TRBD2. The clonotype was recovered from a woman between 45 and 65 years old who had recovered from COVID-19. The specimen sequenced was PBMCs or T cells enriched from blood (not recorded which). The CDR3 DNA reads TGTGCCAGCAGCTTGTGGGCTAGCGGGGGGATCACAGATACGCAGTATTTT. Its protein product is CASSLWASGGITDTQYF.